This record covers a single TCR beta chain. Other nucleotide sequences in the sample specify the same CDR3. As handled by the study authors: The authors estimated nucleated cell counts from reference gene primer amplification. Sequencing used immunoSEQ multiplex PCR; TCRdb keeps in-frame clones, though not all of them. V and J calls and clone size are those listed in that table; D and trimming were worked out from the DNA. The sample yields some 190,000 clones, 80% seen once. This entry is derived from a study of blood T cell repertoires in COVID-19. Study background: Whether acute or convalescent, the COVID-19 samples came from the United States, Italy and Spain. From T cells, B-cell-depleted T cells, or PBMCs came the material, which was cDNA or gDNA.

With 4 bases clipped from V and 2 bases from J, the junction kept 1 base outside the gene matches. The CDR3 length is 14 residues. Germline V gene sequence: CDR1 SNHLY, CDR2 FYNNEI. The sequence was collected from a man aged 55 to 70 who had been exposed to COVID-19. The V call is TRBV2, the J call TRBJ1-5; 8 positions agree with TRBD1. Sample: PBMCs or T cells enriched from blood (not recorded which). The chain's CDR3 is CASSGGQGNQPQHF. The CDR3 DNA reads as TGTGCCAGCAGTGGGGGACAGGGCAATCAGCCCCAGCATTTT. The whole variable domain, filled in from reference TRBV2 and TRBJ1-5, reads EPEVTQTPSHQVTQMGQEVILRCVPISNHLYFYWYRQILGQKVEFLVSFYNNEISEKSEIFDDQFSVERPDGSNFTLKIRSTKLEDSAMYFCASSGGQGNQPQHFGDGTRLSIL.